This record looks at one TCR beta chain sequence and its context. Indicated time point: after neoadjuvant nivolumab, at surgical resection. This record comes from a study of neoadjuvant anti-PD-1 for oral cavity cancer. About the research overall: Patients mostly received three to four biweekly nivolumab doses at 3 mg/kg before surgery. Patients without progression received a fourth nivolumab dose around day 43, then surgical resection on days 50-56.

Clones were read by immunoSEQ multiplex PCR, and TCRdb kept only the in-frame ones, dropping some. The sample contains about 7,800 clones, 55% to 70% of which appear only once. V dropped 6 bases and J dropped 5 bases, with 20 bases sitting between them. The CDR3 consists of 15 residues. In germline, CDR1 is MNHEY, CDR2 SVGAGI. Source: PBMCs, taken after nivolumab (anti-PD-1) treatment. The chain recombines TRBV6-5 with TRBJ2-7; D perhaps matches TRBD1 (7 bases). The receptor was derived from a person between 35 and 79 years old with oral cavity squamous cell carcinoma. CDR3 region: CASSRGTEGIDEQYF. DNA for the CDR3: TGTGCCAGCAGCCGCGGGACAGAGGGAATAGACGAGCAGTACTTC.